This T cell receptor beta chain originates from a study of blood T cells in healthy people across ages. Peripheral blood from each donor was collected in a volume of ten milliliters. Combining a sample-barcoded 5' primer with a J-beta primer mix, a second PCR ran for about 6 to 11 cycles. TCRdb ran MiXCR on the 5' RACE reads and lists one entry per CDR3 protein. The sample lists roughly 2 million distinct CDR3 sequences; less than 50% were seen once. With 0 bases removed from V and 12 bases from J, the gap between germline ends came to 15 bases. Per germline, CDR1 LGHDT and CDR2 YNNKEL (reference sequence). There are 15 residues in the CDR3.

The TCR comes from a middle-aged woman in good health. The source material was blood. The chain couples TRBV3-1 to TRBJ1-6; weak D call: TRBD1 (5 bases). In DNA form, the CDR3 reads TGTGCCAGCAGCCAAGATGTCGGGGGAAGAGGACCCCTCCACTTT. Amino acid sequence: CASSQDVGGRGPLHF.